A selection of T cell receptor beta chains follows, all from one sample in a study of T cell responses to AZD1222 COVID-19 vaccine. TCRdb keeps only in-frame clones here, not all; method: immunoSEQ multiplex PCR. This table has 90,000 to 110,000 clones, around nine tenths appearing once. The source was peripheral blood, collected on day 0 of AZD1222 vaccination. Receptors were obtained from an adult in good health. The CDR3 runs from the conserved cysteine through the conserved F or W. A D gene is named only where the DNA matches it firmly. Part of the rows lack a size; the others show once, few, many or a class for expanded clones.

CDR3 protein: CASSLIGNEQFF
CDR3 DNA: TGTGCCAGCAGCTTAATTGGTAATGAGCAGTTCTTC
V gene: TRBV11-3
D gene: -
J gene: TRBJ2-1
clone size: -

CDR3 protein: CASMSEGMWYGYTF
CDR3 DNA: TGTGCCAGCATGTCGGAGGGAATGTGGTATGGCTACACCTTC
V gene: TRBV28
D gene: -
J gene: TRBJ1-2
clone size: -

CDR3 protein: CASSQTGPGQPQHF
CDR3 DNA: TGTGCCAGCAGCCAGACAGGGCCCGGGCAGCCCCAGCATTTT
V gene: TRBV4-2
D gene: TRBD1
J gene: TRBJ1-5
clone size: -

CDR3 protein: CASSEGGLGEKLFF
CDR3 DNA: TGTGCCAGCAGTGAAGGGGGGTTGGGCGAAAAACTGTTTTTT
V gene: TRBV2
D gene: -
J gene: TRBJ1-4
clone size: large

CDR3 protein: CASSLLGTEAFF
CDR3 DNA: TGTGCCAGCAGCCTTTTAGGAACTGAAGCTTTCTTT
V gene: TRBV3-1/TRBV3-2
D gene: -
J gene: TRBJ1-1
clone size: few

CDR3 protein: CASTFSYNSPLHF
CDR3 DNA: TGTGCCAGCACTTTCAGCTATAATTCACCCCTCCACTTT
V gene: TRBV28
D gene: -
J gene: TRBJ1-6
clone size: -

CDR3 protein: CASSAYRAPGEQFF
CDR3 DNA: TGTGCCAGCAGCGCGTATCGGGCTCCCGGTGAGCAGTTCTTC
V gene: TRBV7-8
D gene: -
J gene: TRBJ2-1
clone size: -

CDR3 protein: CASSHGPNTEAFF
CDR3 DNA: TGTGCCAGCAGCCACGGACCGAACACTGAAGCTTTCTTT
V gene: TRBV7-2
D gene: -
J gene: TRBJ1-1
clone size: -

CDR3 protein: CASSRTSGTDTQYF
CDR3 DNA: TGTGCCAGCAGCAGGACTAGCGGCACAGATACGCAGTATTTT
V gene: TRBV11-2
D gene: TRBD2
J gene: TRBJ2-3
clone size: once

CDR3 protein: CASSLASTGGYYEQYF
CDR3 DNA: TGTGCCAGCAGCTTAGCATCGACAGGGGGCTATTACGAGCAGTACTTC
V gene: TRBV7-2
D gene: TRBD1
J gene: TRBJ2-7
clone size: -

CDR3 protein: CASSSMAPVETQYF
CDR3 DNA: TGTGCCAGTAGTTCCATGGCCCCAGTGGAGACCCAGTACTTC
V gene: TRBV19
D gene: -
J gene: TRBJ2-5
clone size: -

CDR3 protein: CASSAGAGETQYF
CDR3 DNA: TGTGCCAGTAGCGCGGGGGCCGGAGAGACCCAGTACTTC
V gene: TRBV12-3/TRBV12-4
D gene: -
J gene: TRBJ2-5
clone size: -

CDR3 protein: CASRVGMLNTGELFF
CDR3 DNA: TGTGCCAGTCGGGTGGGCATGCTGAACACCGGGGAGCTGTTTTTT
V gene: TRBV19
D gene: -
J gene: TRBJ2-2
clone size: -

CDR3 protein: CASSGAGRPYEQYF
CDR3 DNA: TGTGCCAGCAGTGGCGCGGGGAGACCCTACGAGCAGTACTTC
V gene: TRBV2
D gene: -
J gene: TRBJ2-7
clone size: -

CDR3 protein: CASSIQGLPEAFF
CDR3 DNA: TGTGCCAGTAGTATTCAAGGGTTACCTGAAGCTTTCTTT
V gene: TRBV19
D gene: -
J gene: TRBJ1-1
clone size: -

CDR3 protein: CASRRDWTYEQYF
CDR3 DNA: TGTGCCAGCAGAAGGGACTGGACCTACGAGCAGTACTTC
V gene: TRBV2
D gene: -
J gene: TRBJ2-7
clone size: -

CDR3 protein: CASSTYNEQFF
CDR3 DNA: TGTGCCAGCAGCACATACAATGAGCAGTTCTTC
V gene: TRBV9
D gene: -
J gene: TRBJ2-1
clone size: once

CDR3 protein: CASSLDSANTGELFF
CDR3 DNA: TGCGCCAGCAGCTTGGACAGCGCGAACACCGGGGAGCTGTTTTTT
V gene: TRBV5-1
D gene: -
J gene: TRBJ2-2
clone size: few

CDR3 protein: CASSTGTRKRETQYF
CDR3 DNA: TGTGCCAGCAGCACCGGGACTAGGAAAAGAGAGACCCAGTACTTC
V gene: TRBV12-1
D gene: -
J gene: TRBJ2-5
clone size: once

CDR3 protein: CASSLVLGSYEQYF
CDR3 DNA: TGCGCCAGCAGCTTGGTACTAGGGAGCTACGAGCAGTACTTC
V gene: TRBV5-1
D gene: -
J gene: TRBJ2-7
clone size: -

CDR3 protein: CASRSGQGVGMNTEAFF
CDR3 DNA: TGTGCCAGTAGGTCGGGACAGGGGGTTGGAATGAACACTGAAGCTTTCTTT
V gene: TRBV19
D gene: TRBD1
J gene: TRBJ1-1
clone size: -

CDR3 protein: CASSRGGSDNEQFF
CDR3 DNA: TGTGCCAGCAGCAGGGGGGGGTCCGACAATGAGCAGTTCTTC
V gene: TRBV5-6
D gene: -
J gene: TRBJ2-1
clone size: -

CDR3 protein: CASSSGQGKGNTIYF
CDR3 DNA: TGTGCCAGCAGCTCTGGACAGGGAAAAGGAAACACCATATATTTT
V gene: TRBV7-2
D gene: TRBD1
J gene: TRBJ1-3
clone size: -

CDR3 protein: CASSFFVGGRPTANTGELFF
CDR3 DNA: TGTGCCAGCAGTTTTTTCGTCGGTGGCAGGCCCACTGCGAACACCGGGGAGCTGTTTTTT
V gene: TRBV28
D gene: -
J gene: TRBJ2-2
clone size: few

CDR3 protein: CASSLGGLFTQYF
CDR3 DNA: TGTGCCAGCAGCTTAGGGGGACTCTTTACGCAGTATTTT
V gene: TRBV7-9
D gene: -
J gene: TRBJ2-3
clone size: -

CDR3 protein: CASSDLAGGSYEQYF
CDR3 DNA: TGTGCCAGCAGCGACCTAGCGGGGGGTTCCTACGAGCAGTACTTC
V gene: TRBV5-5
D gene: TRBD2
J gene: TRBJ2-7
clone size: -

CDR3 protein: CASSLDRDLAGSSYNEQFF
CDR3 DNA: TGTGCCAGCAGCTTAGATAGGGACCTAGCGGGATCCTCCTACAATGAGCAGTTCTTC
V gene: TRBV11-2
D gene: TRBD2
J gene: TRBJ2-1
clone size: -

CDR3 protein: CASSPRDSYNEQFF
CDR3 DNA: TGTGCCAGCAGCCCAAGGGACAGCTACAATGAGCAGTTCTTC
V gene: TRBV5-5
D gene: TRBD1
J gene: TRBJ2-1
clone size: -

CDR3 protein: CATSDGYSYNEQFF
CDR3 DNA: TGTGCCACCAGTGATGGGTACTCCTACAATGAGCAGTTCTTC
V gene: TRBV24-1
D gene: -
J gene: TRBJ2-1
clone size: once

CDR3 protein: CASRRTDQPQHF
CDR3 DNA: TGTGCCAGTAGGAGGACAGATCAGCCCCAGCATTTT
V gene: TRBV19
D gene: -
J gene: TRBJ1-5
clone size: -

CDR3 protein: CASSIGAAGYTF
CDR3 DNA: TGTGCCAGTAGTATAGGGGCAGCTGGCTACACCTTC
V gene: TRBV19
D gene: -
J gene: TRBJ1-2
clone size: -

CDR3 protein: CASRPQGAFGGYTF
CDR3 DNA: TGTGCCAGCAGACCACAGGGGGCGTTCGGTGGCTACACCTTC
V gene: TRBV2
D gene: TRBD1
J gene: TRBJ1-2
clone size: -

CDR3 protein: CASSLGRWGGTLGGYTF
CDR3 DNA: TGTGCCAGCAGCTTAGGCCGGTGGGGGGGGACATTGGGCGGCTACACCTTC
V gene: TRBV7-2
D gene: -
J gene: TRBJ1-2
clone size: -